The 9 T cell receptor beta chains given below trace back to one sample, sequenced in a study of shared clonotypes between healthy human individuals. The table came from immunoSEQ multiplex PCR; TCRdb's copy has only in-frame clones and leaves some out. The sample holds under 600,000 clones, around 81% seen once. The sequenced sample consisted of PBMCs. The receptors stem from a woman aged 40 to 50 in good health. Some clones in this sample may be carry-over from other donors' samples.

The V call is TRBV2, the J call TRBJ2-3, with no clear D. Trimming took off 8 bases at V and 5 bases at J, with 14 bases between the two ends. CDR1 SNHLY and CDR2 FYNNEI come from the germline V gene. The CDR3 has 13 amino acids. CDR3 nucleotides: TGTGCCAGCCAAGTGGGGTCGGGAGATACGCAGTATTTT. Translating gives CASQVGSGDTQYF.

The chain carries TRBV6-5 and TRBJ1-4, with no clear D. This CDR3 is built from 15 residues. Trimming removed 2 bases from V and 0 bases from J, with 7 bases in between. Germline V gives CDR1 MNHEY, CDR2 SVGAGI. In DNA form, the CDR3 reads TGTGCCAGCAGTTACGGTTCAGCAACTAATGAAAAACTGTTTTTT. It specifies CASSYGSATNEKLFF.

The gene calls are TRBV6-5 and TRBJ1-1, with D perhaps matching TRBD1 (5 bases). Trimming removed 6 bases at V and 5 bases at J, with 7 bases between. The V gene's germline CDR1 is MNHEY and CDR2 SVGAGI. This CDR3 spans 11 amino acids. CDR3 DNA: TGTGCCAGCAGCCGGGGGACTGAAGCTTTCTTT. Protein product: CASSRGTEAFF.

In its sample, this clone was seen many times. This rearrangement joins TRBV11-2 to TRBJ2-7; D uncertain. V was cut by 2 bases and J by 5 bases, with 13 bases left in between. The CDR3 consists of 14 residues. CDR1 SGHAT and CDR2 FQNNGV come from the germline V gene. The CDR3 loop reads CASSLNFREHEQYF. CDR3 DNA sequence: TGTGCCAGCAGCTTAAACTTCAGAGAGCACGAGCAGTACTTC.

The table lists this clone with a few counts. This rearrangement joins TRBV7-9 to TRBJ1-1; D gene ambiguous. The CDR3 extends over 14 amino acids. CDR1 and CDR2 (germline): SEHNR, FQNEAQ (reference sequence). V gave up 3 bases and J gave up 8 bases, with 16 bases separating them. The chain's CDR3 is CASSFSPSREEAFF. CDR3 nucleotides: TGTGCCAGCAGCTTCTCCCCCAGTAGAGAGGAAGCTTTCTTT.

Details on this clone: A much larger clone is a single base away; this may be a read error. The chain couples TRBV7-8 to TRBJ1-1; D not resolved. The germline CDR1 and CDR2 sequences are SGHVS and FQNEAQ. Trimming left V 2 bases short and J 0 bases short, with 1 base between. CDR3 size: 12 residues. The CDR3 loop is CASSLMNTEAFF. For the CDR3, the DNA is TGTGCCAGCAGCTTAATGAACACTGAAGCTTTCTTT.

The chain recombines TRBV6-4 with TRBJ1-3; D not resolved. Trimming removed 4 bases from V and 4 bases from J, with 8 bases in between. The CDR3 spans 13 residues. Germline CDR1 is MRHNA and CDR2 is SNTAGT. CDR3 DNA: TGTGCCAGCAGTGGCTTAGTGGGAAACACCATATATTTT. Amino acid sequence: CASSGLVGNTIYF.

This clone has just one count. V and J are TRBV28 and TRBJ1-2, with 9 positions matching TRBD1. Germline CDR1 MDHEN, CDR2 SYDVKM. V shed 6 bases, J shed 8 bases, and the junction held 10 bases outside the gene matches. This CDR3 contains 14 residues. CDR3 sequence reads: CASSPRGTGTGYTF. As DNA, the CDR3 is TGTGCCAGCAGCCCCAGGGGGACAGGGACGGGCTACACCTTC.

To note about this clone: This same CDR3 is encoded by further DNA sequences in the sample. The CDR3 bases are TGTGCCAGCAGCCGTGACAGGGGGGCCTATGGCTACACCTTC. As protein: CASSRDRGAYGYTF. This chain links TRBV5-6 with TRBJ1-2, with 9 bases identical to TRBD1. The V gene end was trimmed by 4 bases and the J gene end by 4 bases; junction bases not matched to a gene: 5. The CDR3 sequence is 14 residues long. Germline CDR1 reads SGHDT; CDR2 reads YYEEEE.